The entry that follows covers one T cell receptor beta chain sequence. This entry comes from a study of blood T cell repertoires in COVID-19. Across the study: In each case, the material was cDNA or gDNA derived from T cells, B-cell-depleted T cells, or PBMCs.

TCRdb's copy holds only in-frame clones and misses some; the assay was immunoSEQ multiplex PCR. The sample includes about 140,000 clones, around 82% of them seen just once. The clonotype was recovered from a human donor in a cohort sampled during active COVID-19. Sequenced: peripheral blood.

The CDR3 spells CAISGVGETDEQFF. CDR3 bases: TGTGCCATCAGTGGGGTAGGGGAAACGGATGAGCAGTTCTTC. This chain joins TRBV10-3 and TRBJ2-1, with TRBD1 as a possible D gene (5 bases). This CDR3 comprises 14 residues. The germline V gene has CDR1 ENHRY and CDR2 SYGVKD. Between the trimmed V and J ends, which lost 4 bases and 8 bases, there was a span of 15 bases.